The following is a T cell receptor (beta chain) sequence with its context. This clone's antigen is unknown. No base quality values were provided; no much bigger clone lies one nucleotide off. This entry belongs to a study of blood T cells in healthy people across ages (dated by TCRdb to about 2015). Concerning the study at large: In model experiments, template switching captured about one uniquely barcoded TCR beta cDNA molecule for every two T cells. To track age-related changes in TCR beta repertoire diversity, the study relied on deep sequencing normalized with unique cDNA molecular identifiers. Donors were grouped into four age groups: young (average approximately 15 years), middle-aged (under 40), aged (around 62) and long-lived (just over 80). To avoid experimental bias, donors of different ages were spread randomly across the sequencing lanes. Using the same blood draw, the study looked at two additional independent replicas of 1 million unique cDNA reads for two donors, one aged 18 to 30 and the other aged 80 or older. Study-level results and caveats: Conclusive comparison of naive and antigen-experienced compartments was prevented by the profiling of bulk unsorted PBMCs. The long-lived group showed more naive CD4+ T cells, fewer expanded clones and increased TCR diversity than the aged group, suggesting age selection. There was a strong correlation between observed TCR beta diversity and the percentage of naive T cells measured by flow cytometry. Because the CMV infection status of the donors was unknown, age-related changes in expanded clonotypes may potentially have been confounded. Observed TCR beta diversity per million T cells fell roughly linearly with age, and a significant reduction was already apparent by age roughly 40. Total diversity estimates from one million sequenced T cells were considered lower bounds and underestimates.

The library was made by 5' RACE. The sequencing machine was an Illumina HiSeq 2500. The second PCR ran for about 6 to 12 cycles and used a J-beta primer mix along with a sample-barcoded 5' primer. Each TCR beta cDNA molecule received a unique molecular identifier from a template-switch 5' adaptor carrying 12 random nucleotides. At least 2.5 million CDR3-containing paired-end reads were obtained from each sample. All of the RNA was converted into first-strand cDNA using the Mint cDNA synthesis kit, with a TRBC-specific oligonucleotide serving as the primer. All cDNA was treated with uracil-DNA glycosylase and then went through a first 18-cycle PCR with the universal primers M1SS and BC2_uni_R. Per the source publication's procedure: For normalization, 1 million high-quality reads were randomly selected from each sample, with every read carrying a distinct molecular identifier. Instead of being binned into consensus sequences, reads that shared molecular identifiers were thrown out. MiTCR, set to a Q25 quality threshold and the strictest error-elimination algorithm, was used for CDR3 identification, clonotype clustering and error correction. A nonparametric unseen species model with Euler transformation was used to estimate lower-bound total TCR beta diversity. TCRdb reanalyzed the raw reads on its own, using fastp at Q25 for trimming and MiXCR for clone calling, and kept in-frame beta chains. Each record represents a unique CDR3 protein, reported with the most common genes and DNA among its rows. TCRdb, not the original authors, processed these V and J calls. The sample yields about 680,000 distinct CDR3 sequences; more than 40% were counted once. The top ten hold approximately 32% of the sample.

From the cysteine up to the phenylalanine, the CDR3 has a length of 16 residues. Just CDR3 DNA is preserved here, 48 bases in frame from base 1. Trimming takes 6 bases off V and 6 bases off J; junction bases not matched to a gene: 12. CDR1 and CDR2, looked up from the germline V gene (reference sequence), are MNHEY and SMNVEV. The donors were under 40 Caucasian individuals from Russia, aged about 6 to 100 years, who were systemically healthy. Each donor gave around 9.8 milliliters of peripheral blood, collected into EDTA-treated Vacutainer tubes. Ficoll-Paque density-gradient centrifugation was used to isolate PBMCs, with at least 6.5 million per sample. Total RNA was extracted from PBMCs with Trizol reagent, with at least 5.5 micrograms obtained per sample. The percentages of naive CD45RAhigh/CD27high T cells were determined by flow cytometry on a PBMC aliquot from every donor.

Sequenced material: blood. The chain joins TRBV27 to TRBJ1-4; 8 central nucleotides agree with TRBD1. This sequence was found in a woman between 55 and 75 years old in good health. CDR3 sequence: CASSPWAGGVYEKLFF. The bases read TGTGCCAGCAGCCCCTGGGCAGGGGGCGTTTATGAAAAACTGTTTTTT.